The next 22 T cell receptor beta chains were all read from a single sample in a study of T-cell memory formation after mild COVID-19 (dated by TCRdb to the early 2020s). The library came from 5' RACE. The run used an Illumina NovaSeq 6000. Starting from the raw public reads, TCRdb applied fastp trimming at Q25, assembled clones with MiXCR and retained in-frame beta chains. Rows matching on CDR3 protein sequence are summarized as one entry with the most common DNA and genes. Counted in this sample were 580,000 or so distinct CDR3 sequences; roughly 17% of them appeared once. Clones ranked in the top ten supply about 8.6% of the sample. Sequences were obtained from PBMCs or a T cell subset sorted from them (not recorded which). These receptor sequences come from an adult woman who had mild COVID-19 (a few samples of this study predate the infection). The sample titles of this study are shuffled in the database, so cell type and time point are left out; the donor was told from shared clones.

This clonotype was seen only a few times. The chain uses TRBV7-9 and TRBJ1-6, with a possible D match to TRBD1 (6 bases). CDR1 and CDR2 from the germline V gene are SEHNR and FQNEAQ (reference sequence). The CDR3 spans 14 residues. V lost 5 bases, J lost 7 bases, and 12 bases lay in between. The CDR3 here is CASSPDRINSPLHF. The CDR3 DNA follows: TGTGCCAGCAGCCCCGACAGGATAAATTCACCCCTCCACTTT.

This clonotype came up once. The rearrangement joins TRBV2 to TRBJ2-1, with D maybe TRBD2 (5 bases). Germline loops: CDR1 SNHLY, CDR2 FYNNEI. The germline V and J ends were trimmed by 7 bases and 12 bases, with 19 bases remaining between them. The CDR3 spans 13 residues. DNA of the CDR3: TGTGCCAGCATGACATTAAGAGCGGTTGGGCAGTTCTTC. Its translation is CASMTLRAVGQFF.

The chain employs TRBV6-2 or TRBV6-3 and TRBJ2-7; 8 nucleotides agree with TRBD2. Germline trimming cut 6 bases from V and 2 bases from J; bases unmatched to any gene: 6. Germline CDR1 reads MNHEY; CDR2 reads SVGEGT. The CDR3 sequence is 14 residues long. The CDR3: CASSLLAEPYEQYF. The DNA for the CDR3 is TGTGCCAGCAGCTTACTAGCGGAGCCCTACGAGCAGTACTTC.

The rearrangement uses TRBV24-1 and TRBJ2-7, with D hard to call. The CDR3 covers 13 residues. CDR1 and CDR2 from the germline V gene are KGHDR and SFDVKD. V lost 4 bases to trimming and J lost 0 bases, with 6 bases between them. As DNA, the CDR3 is TGTGCCACCAGTGACCCGAGCTCCTACGAGCAGTACTTC. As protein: CATSDPSSYEQYF.

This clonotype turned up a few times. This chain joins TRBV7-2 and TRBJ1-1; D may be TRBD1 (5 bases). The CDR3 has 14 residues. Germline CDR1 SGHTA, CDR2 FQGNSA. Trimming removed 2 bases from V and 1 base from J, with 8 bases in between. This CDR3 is CASSLTQGNTEAFF. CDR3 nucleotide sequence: TGTGCCAGCAGCTTAACCCAGGGGAACACTGAAGCTTTCTTT.

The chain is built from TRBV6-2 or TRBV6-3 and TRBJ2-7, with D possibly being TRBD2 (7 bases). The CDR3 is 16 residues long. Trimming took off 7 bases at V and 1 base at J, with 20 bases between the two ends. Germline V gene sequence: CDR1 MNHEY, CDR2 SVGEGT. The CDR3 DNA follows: TGTGCCAGCACCAAGGAGAGGGGGAGGGAATCCTACGAGCAGTACTTC. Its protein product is CASTKERGRESYEQYF.

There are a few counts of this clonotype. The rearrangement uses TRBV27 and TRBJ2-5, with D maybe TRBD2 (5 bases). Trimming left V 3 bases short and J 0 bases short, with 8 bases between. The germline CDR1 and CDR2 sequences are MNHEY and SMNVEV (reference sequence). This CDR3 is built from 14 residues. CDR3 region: CASSFLGDQETQYF. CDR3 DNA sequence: TGTGCCAGCAGTTTTCTCGGGGACCAAGAGACCCAGTACTTC.

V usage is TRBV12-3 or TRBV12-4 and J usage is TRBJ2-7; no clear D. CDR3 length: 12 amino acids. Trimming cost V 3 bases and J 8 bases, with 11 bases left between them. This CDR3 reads CASSFTILQQYF. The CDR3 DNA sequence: TGTGCCAGCAGTTTCACGATCCTTCAGCAGTACTTC.

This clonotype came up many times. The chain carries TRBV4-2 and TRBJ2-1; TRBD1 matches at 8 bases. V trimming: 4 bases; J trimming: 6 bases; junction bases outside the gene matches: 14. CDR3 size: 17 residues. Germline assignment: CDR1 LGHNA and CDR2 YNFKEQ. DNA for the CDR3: TGTGCCAGCAGCCTAACCGCACAGGGGGTTTGGGGCAATGAGCAGTTCTTC. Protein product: CASSLTAQGVWGNEQFF.

The DNA for the CDR3 is TGTGCCAGTAGTAGCCAGGGGGCGTTTGAGCAGTACTTC. Residues: CASSSQGAFEQYF. The gene calls are TRBV19 and TRBJ2-7, with 8 positions matching TRBD1. Trimming cost V 4 bases and J 7 bases; bases outside gene matches: 6. Germline V lookup: CDR1 LNHDA, CDR2 SQIVND (reference sequence). This CDR3 region has 13 residues. Complete variable domain (other parts from reference TRBV19 and TRBJ2-7): DGGITQSPKYLFRKEGQNVTLSCEQNLNHDAMYWYRQDPGQGLRLIYYSQIVNDFQKGDIAEGYSVSREKKESFPLTVTSAQKNPTAFYLCASSSQGAFEQYFGPGTRLTVT.

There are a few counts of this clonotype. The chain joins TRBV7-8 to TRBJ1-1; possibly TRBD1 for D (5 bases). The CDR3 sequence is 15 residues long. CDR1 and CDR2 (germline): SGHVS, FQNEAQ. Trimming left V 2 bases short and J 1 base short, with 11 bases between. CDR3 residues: CASSLLAGTNTEAFF. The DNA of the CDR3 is TGTGCCAGCAGCTTATTGGCAGGGACGAACACTGAAGCTTTCTTT.

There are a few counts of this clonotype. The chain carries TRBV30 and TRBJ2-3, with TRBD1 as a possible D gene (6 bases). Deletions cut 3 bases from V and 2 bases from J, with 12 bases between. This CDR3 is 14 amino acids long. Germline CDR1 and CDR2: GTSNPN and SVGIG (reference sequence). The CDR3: CAWREGTYTDTQYF. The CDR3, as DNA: TGTGCCTGGAGAGAGGGGACATACACAGATACGCAGTATTTT.

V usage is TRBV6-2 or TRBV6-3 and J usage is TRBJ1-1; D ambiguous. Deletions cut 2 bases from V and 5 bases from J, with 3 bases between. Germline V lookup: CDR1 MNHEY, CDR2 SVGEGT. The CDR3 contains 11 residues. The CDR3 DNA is TGTGCCAGCAGTTACAGGACTGAAGCTTTCTTT. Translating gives CASSYRTEAFF.

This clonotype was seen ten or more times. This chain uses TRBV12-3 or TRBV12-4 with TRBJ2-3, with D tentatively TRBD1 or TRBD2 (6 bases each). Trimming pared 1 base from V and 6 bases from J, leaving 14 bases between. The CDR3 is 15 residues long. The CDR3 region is CASSLGRVRGDTQYF. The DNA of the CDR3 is TGTGCCAGCAGTTTAGGGAGGGTCAGGGGTGATACGCAGTATTTT.

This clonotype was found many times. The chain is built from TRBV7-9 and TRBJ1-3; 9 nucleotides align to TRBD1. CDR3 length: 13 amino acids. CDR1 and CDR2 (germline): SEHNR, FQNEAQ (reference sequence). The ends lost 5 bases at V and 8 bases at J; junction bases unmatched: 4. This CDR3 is CASSPGQGYTIYF. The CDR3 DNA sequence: TGTGCCAGCAGCCCAGGACAGGGGTACACCATATATTTT.

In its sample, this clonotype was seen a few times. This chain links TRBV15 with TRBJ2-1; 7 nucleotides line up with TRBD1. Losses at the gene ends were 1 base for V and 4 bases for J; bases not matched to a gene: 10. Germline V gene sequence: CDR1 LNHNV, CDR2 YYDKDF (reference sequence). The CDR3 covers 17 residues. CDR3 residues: CATSRGTGAKPYNEQFF. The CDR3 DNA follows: TGTGCCACCAGCAGAGGCACAGGGGCCAAACCATACAATGAGCAGTTCTTC. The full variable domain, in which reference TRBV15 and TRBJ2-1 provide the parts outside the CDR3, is DAMVIQNPRYQVTQFGKPVTLSCSQTLNHNVMYWYQQKSSQAPKLLFHYYDKDFNNEADTPDNFQSRRPNTSFCFLDIRSPGLGDTAMYLCATSRGTGAKPYNEQFFGPGTRLTVL.

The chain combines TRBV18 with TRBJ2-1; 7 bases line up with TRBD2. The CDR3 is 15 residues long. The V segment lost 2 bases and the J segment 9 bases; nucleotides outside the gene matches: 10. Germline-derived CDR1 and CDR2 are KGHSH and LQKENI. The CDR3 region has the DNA TGTGCCAGCTCACCAGATCGGGACTACCAAACTGAGCAGTTCTTC. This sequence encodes CASSPDRDYQTEQFF.

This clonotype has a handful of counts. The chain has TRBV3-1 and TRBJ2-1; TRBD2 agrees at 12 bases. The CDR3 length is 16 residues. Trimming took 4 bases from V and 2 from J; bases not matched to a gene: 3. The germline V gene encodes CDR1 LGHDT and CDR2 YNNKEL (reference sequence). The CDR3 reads CASSPSGRVAYNEQFF. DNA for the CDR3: TGTGCCAGCAGCCCTAGCGGGAGGGTCGCCTACAATGAGCAGTTCTTC.

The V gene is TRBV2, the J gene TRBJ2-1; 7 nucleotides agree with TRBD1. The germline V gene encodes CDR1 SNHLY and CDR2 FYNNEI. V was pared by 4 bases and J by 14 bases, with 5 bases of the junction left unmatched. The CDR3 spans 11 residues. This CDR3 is CASSADRVEFF. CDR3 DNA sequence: TGTGCCAGCAGTGCTGACAGGGTAGAGTTCTTC.

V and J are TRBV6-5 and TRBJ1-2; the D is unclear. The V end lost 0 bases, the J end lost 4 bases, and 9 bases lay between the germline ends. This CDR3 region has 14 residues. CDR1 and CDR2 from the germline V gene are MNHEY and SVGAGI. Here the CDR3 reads CASSYSGITYGYTF. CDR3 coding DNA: TGTGCCAGCAGTTACTCGGGGATAACCTATGGCTACACCTTC.

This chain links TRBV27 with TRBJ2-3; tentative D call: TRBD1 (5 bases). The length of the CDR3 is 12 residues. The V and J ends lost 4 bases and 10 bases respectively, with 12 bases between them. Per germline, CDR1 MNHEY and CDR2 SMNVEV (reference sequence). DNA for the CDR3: TGTGCCAGCAGTTCAGACAGAGGTCCGCAGTATTTT. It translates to CASSSDRGPQYF.

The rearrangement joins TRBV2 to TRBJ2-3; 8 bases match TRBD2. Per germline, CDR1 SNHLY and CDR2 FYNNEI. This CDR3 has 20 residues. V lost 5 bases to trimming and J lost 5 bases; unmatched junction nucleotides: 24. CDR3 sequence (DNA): TGTGCCAGCAGTCTAAACCCCTGGAAGCCCGGAGCGGGAGTCGAAGATACGCAGTATTTT. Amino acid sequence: CASSLNPWKPGAGVEDTQYF. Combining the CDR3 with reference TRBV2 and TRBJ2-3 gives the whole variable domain EPEVTQTPSHQVTQMGQEVILRCVPISNHLYFYWYRQILGQKVEFLVSFYNNEISEKSEIFDDQFSVERPDGSNFTLKIRSTKLEDSAMYFCASSLNPWKPGAGVEDTQYFGPGTRLTVL.